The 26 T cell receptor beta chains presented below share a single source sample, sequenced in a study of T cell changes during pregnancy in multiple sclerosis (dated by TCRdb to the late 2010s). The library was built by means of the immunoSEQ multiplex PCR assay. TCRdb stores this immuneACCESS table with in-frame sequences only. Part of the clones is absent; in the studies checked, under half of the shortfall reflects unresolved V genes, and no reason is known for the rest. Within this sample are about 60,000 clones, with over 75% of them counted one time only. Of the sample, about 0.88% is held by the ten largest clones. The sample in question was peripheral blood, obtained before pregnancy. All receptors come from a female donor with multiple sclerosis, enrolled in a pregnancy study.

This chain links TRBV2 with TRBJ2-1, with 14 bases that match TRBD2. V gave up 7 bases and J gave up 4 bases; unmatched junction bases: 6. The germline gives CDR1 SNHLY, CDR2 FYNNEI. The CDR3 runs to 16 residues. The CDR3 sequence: CASTTRLAGGYNEQFF. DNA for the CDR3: TGTGCCAGCACCACCAGACTAGCGGGGGGGTACAATGAGCAGTTCTTC.

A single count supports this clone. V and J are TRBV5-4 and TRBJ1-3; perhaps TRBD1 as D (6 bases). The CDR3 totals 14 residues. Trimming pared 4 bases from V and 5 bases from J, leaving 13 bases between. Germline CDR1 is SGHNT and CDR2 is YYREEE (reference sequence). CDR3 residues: CASSMGRGRNTIYF. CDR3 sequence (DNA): TGTGCCAGCAGCATGGGGCGGGGGCGAAACACCATATATTTT.

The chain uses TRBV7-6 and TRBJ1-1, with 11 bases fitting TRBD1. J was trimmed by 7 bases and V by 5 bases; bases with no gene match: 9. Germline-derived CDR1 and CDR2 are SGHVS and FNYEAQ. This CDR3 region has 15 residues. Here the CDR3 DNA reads TGTGCCAGCAGCCCGCGGAGGGACAGGGGGATTGAAGCTTTCTTT. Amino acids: CASSPRRDRGIEAFF.

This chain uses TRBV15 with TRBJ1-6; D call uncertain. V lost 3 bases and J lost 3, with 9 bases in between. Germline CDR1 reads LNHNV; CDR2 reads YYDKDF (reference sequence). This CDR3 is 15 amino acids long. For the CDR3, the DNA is TGTGCCACCAGCAGCGTAGTAAGCTATAATTCACCCCTCCACTTT. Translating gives CATSSVVSYNSPLHF.

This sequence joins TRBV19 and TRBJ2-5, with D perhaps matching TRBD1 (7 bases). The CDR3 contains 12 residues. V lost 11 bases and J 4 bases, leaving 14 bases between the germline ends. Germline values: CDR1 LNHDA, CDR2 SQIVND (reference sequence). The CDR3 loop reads CAAQGGGETQYF. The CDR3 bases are TGTGCCGCCCAGGGGGGTGGAGAGACCCAGTACTTC.

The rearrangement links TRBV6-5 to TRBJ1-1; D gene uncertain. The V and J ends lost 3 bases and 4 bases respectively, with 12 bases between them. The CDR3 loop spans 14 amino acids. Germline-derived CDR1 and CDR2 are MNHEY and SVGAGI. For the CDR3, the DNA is TGTGCCAGCAGTTATACGGTCCTCGGCACTGAAGCTTTCTTT. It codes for CASSYTVLGTEAFF.

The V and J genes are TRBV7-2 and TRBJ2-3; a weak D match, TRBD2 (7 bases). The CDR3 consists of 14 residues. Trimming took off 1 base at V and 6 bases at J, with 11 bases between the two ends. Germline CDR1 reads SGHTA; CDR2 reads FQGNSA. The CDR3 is CASSLVGGRDTQYF. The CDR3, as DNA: TGTGCCAGCAGCTTAGTGGGGGGGCGCGATACGCAGTATTTT.

The CDR3 nucleotides read TGTGCCAGTAGGAGGGCGGGACCGAACACCGGGGAGCTGTTTTTT. Its translation is CASRRAGPNTGELFF. This chain connects TRBV19 to TRBJ2-2, with TRBD2 as a possible D gene (6 bases). V lost 6 bases, J lost 0 bases, and 11 bases lay in between. The germline gives CDR1 LNHDA, CDR2 SQIVND (reference sequence). CDR3 length equals 15 residues.

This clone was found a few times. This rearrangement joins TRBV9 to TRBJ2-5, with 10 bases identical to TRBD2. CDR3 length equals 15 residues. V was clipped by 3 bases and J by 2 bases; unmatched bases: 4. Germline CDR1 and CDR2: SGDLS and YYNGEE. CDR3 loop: CASSASGLAQETQYF. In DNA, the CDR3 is TGTGCCAGCAGCGCTTCGGGACTAGCGCAAGAGACCCAGTACTTC.

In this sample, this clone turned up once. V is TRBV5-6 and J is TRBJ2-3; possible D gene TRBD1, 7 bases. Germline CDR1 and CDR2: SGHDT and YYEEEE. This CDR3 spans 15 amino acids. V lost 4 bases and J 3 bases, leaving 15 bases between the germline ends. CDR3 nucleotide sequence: TGTGCCAGCAGCCCAGGGGGGTTAAGAACAGATACGCAGTATTTT. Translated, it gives CASSPGGLRTDTQYF.

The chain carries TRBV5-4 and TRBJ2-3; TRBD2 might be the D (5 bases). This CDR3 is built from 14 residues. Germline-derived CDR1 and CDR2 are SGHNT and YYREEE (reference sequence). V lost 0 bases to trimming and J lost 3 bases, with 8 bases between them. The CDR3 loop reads CASSLASGTDTQYF. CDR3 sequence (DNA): TGTGCCAGCAGCTTGGCCAGCGGAACAGATACGCAGTATTTT.

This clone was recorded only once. CDR3: CASQQTPTAGYTF. DNA of the CDR3: TGCGCCAGCCAACAAACCCCGACAGCTGGCTACACCTTC. The chain is built from TRBV4-1 and TRBJ1-2, with D perhaps matching TRBD1 (5 bases). Germline assignment: CDR1 MGHRA and CDR2 YSYEKL. The CDR3 extends over 13 amino acids. V was cut by 8 bases and J by 7 bases, with 17 bases left in between.

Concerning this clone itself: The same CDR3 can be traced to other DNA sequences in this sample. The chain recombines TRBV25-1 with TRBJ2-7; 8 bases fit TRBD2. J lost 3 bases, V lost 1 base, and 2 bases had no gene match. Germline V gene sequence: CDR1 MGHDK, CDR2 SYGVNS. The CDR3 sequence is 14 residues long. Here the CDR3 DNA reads TGTGCCAGCAGTGAATCGGGGGGGGTCTACGAGCAGTACTTC. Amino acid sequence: CASSESGGVYEQYF.

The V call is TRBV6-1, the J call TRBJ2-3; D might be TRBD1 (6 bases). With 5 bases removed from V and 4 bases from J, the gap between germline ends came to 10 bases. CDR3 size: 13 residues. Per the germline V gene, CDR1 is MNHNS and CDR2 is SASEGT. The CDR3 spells CASSITGSDTQYF. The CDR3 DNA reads TGTGCCAGCAGTATAACAGGGTCAGATACGCAGTATTTT.

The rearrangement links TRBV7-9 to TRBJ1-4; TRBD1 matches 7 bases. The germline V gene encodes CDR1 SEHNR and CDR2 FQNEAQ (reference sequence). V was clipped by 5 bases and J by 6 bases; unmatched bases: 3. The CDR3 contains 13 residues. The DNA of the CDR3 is TGTGCCAGCAGCCTCAGGGGGGATGAAAAACTGTTTTTT. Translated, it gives CASSLRGDEKLFF.

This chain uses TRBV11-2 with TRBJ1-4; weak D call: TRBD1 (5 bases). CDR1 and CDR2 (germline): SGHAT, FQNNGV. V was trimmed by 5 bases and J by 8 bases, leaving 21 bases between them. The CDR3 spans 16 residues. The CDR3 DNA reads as TGTGCCAGCAGCAACGGTATCGGGGGAGCGAGGGAAAAACTGTTTTTT. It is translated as CASSNGIGGAREKLFF.

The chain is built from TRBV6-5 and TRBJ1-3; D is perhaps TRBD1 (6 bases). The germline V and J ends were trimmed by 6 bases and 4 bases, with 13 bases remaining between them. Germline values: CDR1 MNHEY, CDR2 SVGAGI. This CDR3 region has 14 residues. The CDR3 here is CASSLPGVGNTIYF. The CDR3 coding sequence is TGTGCCAGCAGCCTCCCAGGGGTAGGAAACACCATATATTTT.

The CDR3, as DNA: TGTGCCAGCAGCTCAGGGGCCGGACAAAAACTGTTTTTT. Translation gives CASSSGAGQKLFF. This chain links TRBV5-6 with TRBJ1-4, with D possibly being TRBD1 (6 bases). This CDR3 is 13 amino acids long. Germline V gives CDR1 SGHDT, CDR2 YYEEEE. Trimming stripped 3 bases from V and 9 bases from J, with 12 bases between.

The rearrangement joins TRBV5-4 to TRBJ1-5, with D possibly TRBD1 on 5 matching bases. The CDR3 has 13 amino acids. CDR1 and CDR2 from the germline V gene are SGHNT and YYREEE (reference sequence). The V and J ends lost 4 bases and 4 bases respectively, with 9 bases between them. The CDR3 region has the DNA TGTGCCAGCAGCCCAGGGTGGAATCAGCCCCAGCATTTT. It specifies CASSPGWNQPQHF. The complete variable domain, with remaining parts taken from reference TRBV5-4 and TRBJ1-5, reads ETGVTQSPTHLIKTRGQQVTLRCSSQSGHNTVSWYQQALGQGPQFIFQYYREEENGRGNFPPRFSGLQFPNYSSELNVNALELDDSALYLCASSPGWNQPQHFGDGTRLSIL.

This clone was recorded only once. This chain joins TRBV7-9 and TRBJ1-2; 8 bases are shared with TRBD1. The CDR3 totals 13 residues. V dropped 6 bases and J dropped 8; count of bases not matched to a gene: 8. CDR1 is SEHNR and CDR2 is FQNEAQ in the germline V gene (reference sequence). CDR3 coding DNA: TGTGCCAGCAGGGAACTGACAGGGGACGGCTACACCTTC. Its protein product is CASRELTGDGYTF.

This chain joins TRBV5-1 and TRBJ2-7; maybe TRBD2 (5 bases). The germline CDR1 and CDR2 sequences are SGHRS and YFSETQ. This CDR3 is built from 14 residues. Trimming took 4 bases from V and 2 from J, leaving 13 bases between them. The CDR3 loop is CASSLAFSTYEQYF. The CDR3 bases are TGCGCCAGCAGCCTAGCCTTCTCAACCTACGAGCAGTACTTC.

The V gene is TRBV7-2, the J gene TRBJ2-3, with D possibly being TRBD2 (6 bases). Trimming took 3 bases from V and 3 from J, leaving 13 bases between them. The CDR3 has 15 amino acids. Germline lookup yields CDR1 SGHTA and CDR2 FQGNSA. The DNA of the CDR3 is TGTGCCAGCAGCTTGCTTCGGGGGAAAACAGATACGCAGTATTTT. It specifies CASSLLRGKTDTQYF. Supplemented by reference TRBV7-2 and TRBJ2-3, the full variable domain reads GAGVSQSPSNKVTEKGKDVELRCDPISGHTALYWYRQSLGQGLEFLIYFQGNSAPDKSGLPSDRFSAERTGGSVSTLTIQRTQQEDSAVYLCASSLLRGKTDTQYFGPGTRLTVL.

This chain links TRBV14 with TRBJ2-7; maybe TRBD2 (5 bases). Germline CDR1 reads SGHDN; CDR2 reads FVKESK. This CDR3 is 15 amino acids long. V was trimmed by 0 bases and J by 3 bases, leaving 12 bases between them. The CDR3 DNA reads TGTGCCAGCAGCCAAGATATCGGGGTTGGCTACGAGCAGTACTTC. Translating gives CASSQDIGVGYEQYF.

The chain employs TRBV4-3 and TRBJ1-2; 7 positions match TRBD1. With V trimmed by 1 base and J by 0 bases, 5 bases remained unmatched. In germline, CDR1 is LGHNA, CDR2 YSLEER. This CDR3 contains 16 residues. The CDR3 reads CASSQGARGSNYGYTF. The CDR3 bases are TGCGCCAGCAGCCAAGGCGCCAGGGGGTCTAACTATGGCTACACCTTC.

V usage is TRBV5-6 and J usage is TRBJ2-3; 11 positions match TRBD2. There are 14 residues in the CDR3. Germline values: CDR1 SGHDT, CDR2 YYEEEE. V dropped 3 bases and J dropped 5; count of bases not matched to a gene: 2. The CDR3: CASSSGLAGDTQYF. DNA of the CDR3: TGTGCCAGCAGCTCCGGACTAGCGGGAGATACGCAGTATTTT.

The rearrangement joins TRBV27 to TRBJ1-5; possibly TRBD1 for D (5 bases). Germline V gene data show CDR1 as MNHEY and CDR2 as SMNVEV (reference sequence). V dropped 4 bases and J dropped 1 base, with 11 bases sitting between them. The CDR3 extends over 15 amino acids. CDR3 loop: CASSSIRGSNQPQHF. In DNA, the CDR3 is TGTGCCAGCAGTTCGATTCGGGGGAGCAATCAGCCCCAGCATTTT.